The clone carrying this T cell receptor (beta chain) came up once. Its target is unknown. No patient escaped relapse after autologous stem cell transplantation, and brentuximab vedotin exposure varied. The sample is drawn from a study of PD-1 blockade in classical Hodgkin lymphoma. Study-wide background: The study gave patients nivolumab 3 mg/kg intravenously every 2 weeks.

TCRdb's copy holds only in-frame clones and misses some; the assay was immunoSEQ multiplex PCR. The sample contains 90,000 to 120,000 clones, roughly nine tenths of which appear only once. Broader study findings: TCR diversity rose significantly by C4D1 in CD4+ but not CD8+ cells. Newly diagnosed and completely responding patients shared comparable baseline diversity.

This CDR3 is built from 18 residues. The junction had 13 bases not matched to a gene; V was cut back by 1 base and J by 9 bases. Germline values: CDR1 LGHNT, CDR2 FRNRAP. The starting material was peripheral blood mononuclear cells (PBMCs), obtained before the second cycle of nivolumab. The sequence was obtained from a human donor with classical Hodgkin lymphoma. V usage is TRBV12-5 and J usage is TRBJ1-5; 12 nucleotides align to TRBD1. The CDR3 loop is CASGLEIFGTGGLSPQHF. CDR3 bases: TGTGCTAGTGGTTTGGAAATTTTCGGGACAGGGGGCCTATCGCCCCAGCATTTT.